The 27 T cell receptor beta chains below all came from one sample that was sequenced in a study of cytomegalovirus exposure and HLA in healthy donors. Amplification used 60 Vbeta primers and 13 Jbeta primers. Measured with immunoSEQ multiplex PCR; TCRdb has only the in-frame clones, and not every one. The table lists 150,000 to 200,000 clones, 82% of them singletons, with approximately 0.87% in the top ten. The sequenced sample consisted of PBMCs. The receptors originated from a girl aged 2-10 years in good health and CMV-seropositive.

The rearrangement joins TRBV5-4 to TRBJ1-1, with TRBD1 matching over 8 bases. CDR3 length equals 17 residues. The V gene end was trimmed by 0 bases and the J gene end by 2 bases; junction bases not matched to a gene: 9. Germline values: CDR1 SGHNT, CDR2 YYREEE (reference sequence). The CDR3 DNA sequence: TGTGCCAGCAGCTTGGTAGGACAGGGTCTTTCTAACACTGAAGCTTTCTTT. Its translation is CASSLVGQGLSNTEAFF.

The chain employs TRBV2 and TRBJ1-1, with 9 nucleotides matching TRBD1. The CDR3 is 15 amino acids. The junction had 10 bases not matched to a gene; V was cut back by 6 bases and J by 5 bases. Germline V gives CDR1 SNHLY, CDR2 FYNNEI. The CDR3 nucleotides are TGTGCCAGCAGCGTTACAGGGGGCGGGATGACTGAAGCTTTCTTT. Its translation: CASSVTGGGMTEAFF.

The CDR3: CASSSFQETQYF. The DNA of the CDR3 is TGTGCCAGCAGTTCCTTCCAAGAGACCCAGTACTTC. The V and J genes are TRBV9 and TRBJ2-5; D unclear. CDR1 SGDLS and CDR2 YYNGEE come from the germline V gene. Between the trimmed V and J ends, which lost 5 bases and 1 base, there was a span of 6 bases. This CDR3 has 12 residues.

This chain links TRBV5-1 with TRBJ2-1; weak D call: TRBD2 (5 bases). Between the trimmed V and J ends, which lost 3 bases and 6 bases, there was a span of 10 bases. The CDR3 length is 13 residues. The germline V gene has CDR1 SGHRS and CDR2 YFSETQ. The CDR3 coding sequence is TGCGCCAGCAGCTGGGTTGAGGGCAATGAGCAGTTCTTC. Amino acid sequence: CASSWVEGNEQFF. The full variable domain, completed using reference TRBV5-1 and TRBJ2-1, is KAGVTQTPRYLIKTRGQQVTLSCSPISGHRSVSWYQQTPGQGLQFLFEYFSETQRNKGNFPGRFSGRQFSNSRSEMNVSTLELGDSALYLCASSWVEGNEQFFGPGTRLTVL.

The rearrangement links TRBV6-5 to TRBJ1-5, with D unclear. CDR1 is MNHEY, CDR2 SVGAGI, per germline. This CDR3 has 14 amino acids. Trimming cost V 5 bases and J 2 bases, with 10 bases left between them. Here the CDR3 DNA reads TGTGCCAGCAGTGCGGTATTGGGCAATCAGCCCCAGCATTTT. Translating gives CASSAVLGNQPQHF.

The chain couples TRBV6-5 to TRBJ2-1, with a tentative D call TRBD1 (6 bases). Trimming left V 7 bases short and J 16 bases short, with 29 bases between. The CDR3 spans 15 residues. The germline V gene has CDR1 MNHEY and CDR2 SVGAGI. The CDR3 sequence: CASTRPSKWGLLVFF. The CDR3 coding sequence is TGTGCCAGCACCCGACCTTCCAAGTGGGGGCTCCTGGTATTCTTC.

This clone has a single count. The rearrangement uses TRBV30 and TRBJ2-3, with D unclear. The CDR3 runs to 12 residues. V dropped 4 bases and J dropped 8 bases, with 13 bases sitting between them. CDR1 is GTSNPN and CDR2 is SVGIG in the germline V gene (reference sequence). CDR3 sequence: CAWNYGQGTQYF. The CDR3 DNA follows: TGTGCCTGGAATTATGGGCAAGGTACGCAGTATTTT.

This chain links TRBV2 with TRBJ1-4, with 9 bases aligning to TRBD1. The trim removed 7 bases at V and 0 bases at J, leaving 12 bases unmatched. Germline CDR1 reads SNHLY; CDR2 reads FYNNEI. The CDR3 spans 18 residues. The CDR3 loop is CASISAGQGDSTNEKLFF. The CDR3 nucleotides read TGTGCCAGCATCTCGGCGGGACAGGGAGACTCAACTAATGAAAAACTGTTTTTT. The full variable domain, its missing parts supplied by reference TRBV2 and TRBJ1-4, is EPEVTQTPSHQVTQMGQEVILRCVPISNHLYFYWYRQILGQKVEFLVSFYNNEISEKSEIFDDQFSVERPDGSNFTLKIRSTKLEDSAMYFCASISAGQGDSTNEKLFFGSGTQLSVL.

DNA for the CDR3: TGTGCCAGCTCACCGGGCAGCTCTGGAAACACCATATATTTT. This gives the protein CASSPGSSGNTIYF. V usage is TRBV18 and J usage is TRBJ1-3, with D unclear. CDR3 length equals 14 residues. CDR1 and CDR2 from the germline V gene are KGHSH and LQKENI. V lost 3 bases and J lost 0, with 6 bases in between.

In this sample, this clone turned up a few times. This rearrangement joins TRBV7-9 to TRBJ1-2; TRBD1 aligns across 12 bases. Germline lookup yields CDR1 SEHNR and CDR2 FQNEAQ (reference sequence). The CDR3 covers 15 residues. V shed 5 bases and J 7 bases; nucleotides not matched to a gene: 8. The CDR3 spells CASSPGTGGVSGYTF. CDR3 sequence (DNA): TGTGCCAGCAGCCCCGGGACAGGGGGCGTGTCTGGCTACACCTTC. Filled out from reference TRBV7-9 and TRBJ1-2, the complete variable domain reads DTGVSQNPRHKITKRGQNVTFRCDPISEHNRLYWYRQTLGQGPEFLTYFQNEAQLEKSRLLSDRFSAERPKGSFSTLEIQRTEQGDSAMYLCASSPGTGGVSGYTFGSGTRLTVV.

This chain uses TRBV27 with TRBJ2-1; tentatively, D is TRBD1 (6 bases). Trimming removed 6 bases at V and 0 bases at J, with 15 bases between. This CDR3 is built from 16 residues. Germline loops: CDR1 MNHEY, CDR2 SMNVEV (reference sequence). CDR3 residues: CASRGRTAFSYNEQFF. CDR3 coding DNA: TGTGCCAGCAGAGGAAGGACAGCGTTCTCCTACAATGAGCAGTTCTTC.

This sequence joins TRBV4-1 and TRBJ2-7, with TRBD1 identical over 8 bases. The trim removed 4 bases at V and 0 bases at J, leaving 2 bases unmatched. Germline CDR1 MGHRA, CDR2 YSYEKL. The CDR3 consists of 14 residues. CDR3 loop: CASSPGQASYEQYF. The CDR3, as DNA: TGCGCCAGCAGCCCGGGACAGGCCTCCTACGAGCAGTACTTC.

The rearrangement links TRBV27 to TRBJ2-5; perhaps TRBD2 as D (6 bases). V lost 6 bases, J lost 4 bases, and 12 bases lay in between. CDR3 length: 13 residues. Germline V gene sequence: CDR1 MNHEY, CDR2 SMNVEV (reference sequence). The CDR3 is CASRTSPGETQYF. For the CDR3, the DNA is TGTGCCAGCAGAACTAGCCCCGGAGAGACCCAGTACTTC.

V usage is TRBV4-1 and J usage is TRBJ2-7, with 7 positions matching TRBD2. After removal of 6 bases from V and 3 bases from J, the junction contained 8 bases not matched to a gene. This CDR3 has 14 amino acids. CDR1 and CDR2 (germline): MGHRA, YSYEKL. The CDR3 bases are TGCGCCAGCAGTAGACTAGCTTTAGGCTACGAGCAGTACTTC. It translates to CASSRLALGYEQYF.

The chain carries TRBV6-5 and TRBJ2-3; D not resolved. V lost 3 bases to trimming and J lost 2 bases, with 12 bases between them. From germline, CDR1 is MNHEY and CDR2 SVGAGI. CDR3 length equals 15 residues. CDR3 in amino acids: CASSYKEATTDTQYF. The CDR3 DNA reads TGTGCCAGCAGTTATAAAGAAGCTACCACAGATACGCAGTATTTT.

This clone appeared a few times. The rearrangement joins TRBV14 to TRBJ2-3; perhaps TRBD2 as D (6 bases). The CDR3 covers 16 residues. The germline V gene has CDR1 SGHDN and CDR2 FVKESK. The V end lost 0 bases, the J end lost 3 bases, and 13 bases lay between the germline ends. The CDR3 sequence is CASSQEGGVLTDTQYF. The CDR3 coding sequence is TGTGCCAGCAGCCAAGAGGGAGGCGTTCTGACAGATACGCAGTATTTT.

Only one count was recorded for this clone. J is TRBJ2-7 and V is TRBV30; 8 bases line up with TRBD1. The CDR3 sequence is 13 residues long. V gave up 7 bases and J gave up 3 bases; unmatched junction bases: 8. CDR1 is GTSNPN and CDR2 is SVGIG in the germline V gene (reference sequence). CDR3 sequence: CAYGQGGGYEQYF. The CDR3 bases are TGTGCCTATGGACAGGGTGGCGGCTACGAGCAGTACTTC. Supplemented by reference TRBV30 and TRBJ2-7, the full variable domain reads SQTIHQWPATLVQPVGSPLSLECTVEGTSNPNLYWYRQAAGRGLQLLFYSVGIGQISSEVPQNLSASRPQDRQFILSSKKLLLSDSGFYLCAYGQGGGYEQYFGPGTRLTVT.

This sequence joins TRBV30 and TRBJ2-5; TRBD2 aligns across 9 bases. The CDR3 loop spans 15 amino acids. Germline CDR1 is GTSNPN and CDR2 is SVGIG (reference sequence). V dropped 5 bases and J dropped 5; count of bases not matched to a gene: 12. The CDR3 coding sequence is TGTGCCTGGGGGGGCACTAGCGGGCCGACGGAGACCCAGTACTTC. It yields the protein CAWGGTSGPTETQYF.

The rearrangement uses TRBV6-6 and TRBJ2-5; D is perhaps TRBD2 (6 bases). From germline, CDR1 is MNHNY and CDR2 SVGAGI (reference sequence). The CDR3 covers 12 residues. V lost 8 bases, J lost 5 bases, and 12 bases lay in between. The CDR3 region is CASGGRLETQYF. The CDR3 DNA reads TGTGCCAGCGGGGGGAGGTTGGAGACCCAGTACTTC.

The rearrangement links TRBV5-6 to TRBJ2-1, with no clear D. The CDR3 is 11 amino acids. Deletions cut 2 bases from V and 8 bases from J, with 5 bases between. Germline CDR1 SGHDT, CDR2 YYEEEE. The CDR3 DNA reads TGTGCCAGCAGCTTTCTTCATGAGCAGTTCTTC. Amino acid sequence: CASSFLHEQFF.

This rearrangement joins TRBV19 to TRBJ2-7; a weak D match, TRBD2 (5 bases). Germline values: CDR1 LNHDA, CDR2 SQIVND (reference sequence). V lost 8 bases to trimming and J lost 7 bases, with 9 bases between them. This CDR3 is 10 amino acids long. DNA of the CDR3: TGTGCCAGTCGGAGGCGGGAGCAGTACTTC. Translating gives CASRRREQYF.

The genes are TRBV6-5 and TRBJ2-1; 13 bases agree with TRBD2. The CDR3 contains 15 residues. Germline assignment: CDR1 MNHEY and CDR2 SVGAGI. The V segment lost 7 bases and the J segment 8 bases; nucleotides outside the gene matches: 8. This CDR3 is CASTSIGLAGDEQFF. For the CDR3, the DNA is TGTGCCAGCACTTCCATCGGACTAGCGGGAGATGAGCAGTTCTTC.

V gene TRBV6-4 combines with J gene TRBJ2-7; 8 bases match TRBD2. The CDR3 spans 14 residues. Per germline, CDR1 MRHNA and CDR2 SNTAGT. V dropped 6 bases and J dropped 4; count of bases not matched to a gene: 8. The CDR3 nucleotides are TGTGCCAGCAGGTGCGGGAGGACCTGTTACGAGCAGTACTTC. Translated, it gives CASRCGRTCYEQYF.

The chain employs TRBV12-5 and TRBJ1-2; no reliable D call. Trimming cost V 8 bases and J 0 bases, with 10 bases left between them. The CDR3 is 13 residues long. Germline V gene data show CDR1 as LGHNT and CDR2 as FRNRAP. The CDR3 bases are TGTGCTAGTACCCAGGCCGCTAACTATGGCTACACCTTC. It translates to CASTQAANYGYTF. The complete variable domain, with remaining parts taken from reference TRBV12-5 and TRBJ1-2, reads DARVTQTPRHKVTEMGQEVTMRCQPILGHNTVFWYRQTMMQGLELLAYFRNRAPLDDSGMPKDRFSAEMPDATLATLKIQPSEPRDSAVYFCASTQAANYGYTFGSGTRLTVV.

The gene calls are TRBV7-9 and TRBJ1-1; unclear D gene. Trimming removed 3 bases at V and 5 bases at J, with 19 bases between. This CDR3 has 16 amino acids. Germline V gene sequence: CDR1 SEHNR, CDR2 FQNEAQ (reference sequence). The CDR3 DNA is TGTGCCAGCAGCTTTGGCGGCACGGGGATTCGAACTGAAGCTTTCTTT. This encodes CASSFGGTGIRTEAFF.

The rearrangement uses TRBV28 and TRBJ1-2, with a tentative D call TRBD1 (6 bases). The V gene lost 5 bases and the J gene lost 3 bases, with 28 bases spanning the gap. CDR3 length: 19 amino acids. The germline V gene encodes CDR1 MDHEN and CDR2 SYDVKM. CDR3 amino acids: CASSPPPMAGDTIYYGYTF. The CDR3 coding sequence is TGTGCCAGCAGTCCCCCCCCCATGGCAGGGGACACTATCTACTATGGCTACACCTTC.

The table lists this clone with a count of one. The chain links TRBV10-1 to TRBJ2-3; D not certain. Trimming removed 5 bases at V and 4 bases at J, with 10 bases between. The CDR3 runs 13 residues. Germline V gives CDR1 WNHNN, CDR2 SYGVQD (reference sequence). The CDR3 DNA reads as TGCGCCAGCAGTACTCATCGTGCAGATACGCAGTATTTT. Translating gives CASSTHRADTQYF.